These 17 T cell receptor beta chains originate from one sample sequenced in a study of T cell changes during pregnancy in multiple sclerosis. Sequencing used immunoSEQ multiplex PCR; TCRdb keeps in-frame clones, though not all of them. The table records approximately 80,000 clones, approximately 94% of them present only once. The sample in question was peripheral blood, obtained in the third trimester of pregnancy. Receptors were obtained from a female donor with multiple sclerosis, enrolled in a pregnancy study.

The chain joins TRBV5-4 to TRBJ1-2; 9 bases agree with TRBD1. From germline, CDR1 is SGHNT and CDR2 YYREEE (reference sequence). This CDR3 is 15 amino acids long. V was clipped by 4 bases and J by 1 base; unmatched bases: 5. CDR3 residues: CASSHRDRDNYGYTF. The CDR3, as DNA: TGTGCCAGCAGCCACCGGGACAGGGATAACTATGGCTACACCTTC.

The chain joins TRBV19 to TRBJ2-1, with D possibly matching TRBD2 (7 bases). The length of the CDR3 is 14 residues. In germline, CDR1 is LNHDA, CDR2 SQIVND (reference sequence). V was pared by 7 bases and J by 4 bases, with 14 bases between. Here the CDR3 reads CASTPGGPYNEQFF. The DNA of the CDR3 is TGTGCCAGTACCCCCGGGGGGCCTTACAATGAGCAGTTCTTC.

The J gene is TRBJ2-3, the V gene TRBV7-2; D may be TRBD2 (6 bases). The germline V and J ends were trimmed by 3 bases and 2 bases, with 9 bases remaining between them. Germline CDR1 and CDR2: SGHTA and FQGNSA. CDR3 size: 14 residues. CDR3 in amino acids: CASSFGTFTDTQYF. CDR3 in DNA: TGTGCCAGCAGCTTTGGGACTTTCACAGATACGCAGTATTTT.

The V call is TRBV15, the J call TRBJ1-5, with D maybe TRBD1 (5 bases). Germline V lookup: CDR1 LNHNV, CDR2 YYDKDF (reference sequence). V dropped 6 bases and J dropped 3 bases, with 12 bases sitting between them. There are 14 residues in the CDR3. The CDR3 reads CATRARENNQPQHF. The CDR3 DNA follows: TGTGCCACCAGAGCCAGGGAAAACAATCAGCCCCAGCATTTT.

The chain has TRBV6-5 and TRBJ1-3, with D possibly being TRBD1 (5 bases). Germline values: CDR1 MNHEY, CDR2 SVGAGI. V lost 6 bases and J 0 bases, leaving 6 bases between the germline ends. CDR3 size: 13 residues. CDR3: CASRTVSGNTIYF. CDR3 nucleotides: TGTGCCAGCAGGACAGTCTCTGGAAACACCATATATTTT.

The V and J genes are TRBV27 and TRBJ2-2; 13 nucleotides line up with TRBD2. Per germline, CDR1 MNHEY and CDR2 SMNVEV (reference sequence). Trimming took 5 bases from V and 6 from J; bases not matched to a gene: 12. The CDR3 extends over 18 amino acids. In DNA form, the CDR3 reads TGTGCCAGCAGTACCTACCTGACTAGCGGGGGGAGGGCCGGGGAGCTGTTTTTT. This translates into CASSTYLTSGGRAGELFF.

This clone appeared a single time. The chain employs TRBV11-2 and TRBJ2-1; D is possibly TRBD2 (6 bases). The V gene lost 5 bases and the J gene lost 10 bases, with 18 bases spanning the gap. Per the germline V gene, CDR1 is SGHAT and CDR2 is FQNNGV. There are 14 residues in the CDR3. CDR3 nucleotide sequence: TGTGCCAGCAGCCGCCTAGCCTCAGGGAGGGAGCAGTTCTTC. Translation: CASSRLASGREQFF.

The chain employs TRBV12-5 and TRBJ1-6, with D hard to call. V lost 1 base, J lost 10 bases, and 8 bases lay in between. Germline assignment: CDR1 LGHNT and CDR2 FRNRAP. CDR3 length: 13 residues. This chain's CDR3 is CASGLEILSPLHF. The CDR3 coding sequence is TGTGCTAGTGGTTTGGAAATTTTATCACCCCTCCACTTT.

This clone was seen only once. V is TRBV2 and J is TRBJ2-5; 7 nucleotides match TRBD1. Trimming at V came to 5 bases and at J to 4 bases, leaving 4 bases not matched to a gene. Germline CDR1 SNHLY, CDR2 FYNNEI. The CDR3 sequence is 13 residues long. CDR3 nucleotide sequence: TGTGCCAGCAGTCCCAACAGGGGAGAGACCCAGTACTTC. This codes for CASSPNRGETQYF.

The chain recombines TRBV6-5 with TRBJ1-5; no clear D gene. The V and J ends lost 0 bases and 7 bases respectively, with 7 bases between them. The CDR3 loop spans 13 amino acids. Germline loops: CDR1 MNHEY, CDR2 SVGAGI. In DNA, the CDR3 is TGTGCCAGCAGTTACTCGCTTAGACAGCCCCAGCATTTT. Encoded protein: CASSYSLRQPQHF.

The chain has TRBV10-2 and TRBJ1-2; 12 nucleotides match TRBD1. Germline loops: CDR1 WSHSY, CDR2 SAAADI. The CDR3 loop spans 17 amino acids. The J segment lost 0 bases and the V segment lost 7 bases, leaving 9 bases of the junction unmatched. The CDR3 region has the DNA TGCGCCAGCAAACCCGGGACAGGGGGCTTTGCTAACTATGGCTACACCTTC. This codes for CASKPGTGGFANYGYTF.

This clone was counted only a few times. This chain joins TRBV21-1 and TRBJ1-2; the table's D gene call, TRBD1, was not cross checked with the DNA. TRBV21-1 counts as a pseudogene. The CDR3 contains 16 residues. This chain's CDR3 is CASSNNSDRVNYGYTF. In nucleotides, the CDR3 is TGTGCCAGCAGCAATAACTCTGACAGGGTAAACTATGGCTACACCTTC.

The rearrangement uses TRBV4-1 and TRBJ2-7, with D unclear. V was clipped by 1 base and J by 7 bases, with 26 bases between them. The CDR3 sequence is 18 residues long. Per the germline V gene, CDR1 is MGHRA and CDR2 is YSYEKL. CDR3 amino acids: CASSQVRLTRPLEVEQYF. The CDR3 nucleotides read TGCGCCAGCAGCCAAGTCCGCTTGACGCGGCCGCTTGAGGTTGAGCAGTACTTC.

This clone was found once. This sequence joins TRBV23-1 and TRBJ2-1; maybe TRBD1 (5 bases). TRBV23-1 is an ORF, with its function uncertain. V was trimmed by 6 bases and J by 6 bases, leaving 9 bases between them. The CDR3 contains 12 residues. The CDR3: CASRGLSNEQFF. CDR3 nucleotide sequence: TGCGCCAGCAGGGGGCTTAGCAATGAGCAGTTCTTC.

The rearrangement links TRBV10-3 to TRBJ1-1; D perhaps matches TRBD1 (5 bases). The CDR3 totals 14 residues. Looked up from germline, CDR1 is ENHRY and CDR2 is SYGVKD. Trimming stripped 3 bases from V and 0 bases from J, with 8 bases between. CDR3 bases: TGTGCCATCAGTGATGGGGCCCTGAACACTGAAGCTTTCTTT. Translation gives CAISDGALNTEAFF.

In DNA form, the CDR3 reads TGCGCCAGCAACGCGAGGATCACCGGGGAGCTGTTTTTT. This encodes CASNARITGELFF. The chain recombines TRBV10-2 with TRBJ2-2; D unclear. CDR1 WSHSY and CDR2 SAAADI come from the germline V gene. Deletions cut 7 bases from V and 4 bases from J, with 10 bases between. The CDR3 covers 13 residues.

The rearrangement uses TRBV30 and TRBJ2-1; TRBD2 agrees at 7 bases. V shed 4 bases and J 5 bases; nucleotides not matched to a gene: 14. The CDR3 consists of 16 residues. Looked up from germline, CDR1 is GTSNPN and CDR2 is SVGIG (reference sequence). The CDR3 nucleotides read TGTGCCTGGACCCCAGGACTAGGCAGAAGAAACAATGAGCAGTTCTTC. It translates to CAWTPGLGRRNNEQFF.